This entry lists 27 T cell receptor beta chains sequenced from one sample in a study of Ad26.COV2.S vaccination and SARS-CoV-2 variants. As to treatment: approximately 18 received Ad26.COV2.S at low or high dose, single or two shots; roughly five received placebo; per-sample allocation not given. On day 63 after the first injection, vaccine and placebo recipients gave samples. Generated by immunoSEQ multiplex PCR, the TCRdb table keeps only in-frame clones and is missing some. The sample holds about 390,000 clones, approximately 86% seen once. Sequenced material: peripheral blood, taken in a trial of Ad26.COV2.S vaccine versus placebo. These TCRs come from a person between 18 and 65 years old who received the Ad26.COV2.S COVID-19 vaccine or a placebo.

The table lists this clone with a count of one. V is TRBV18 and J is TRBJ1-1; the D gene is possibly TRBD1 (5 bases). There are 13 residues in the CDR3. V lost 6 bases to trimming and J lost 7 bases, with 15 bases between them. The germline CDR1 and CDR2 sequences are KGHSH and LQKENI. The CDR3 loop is CASSPGRQGEAFF. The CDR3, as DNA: TGTGCCAGCTCGCCTGGGCGTCAGGGTGAAGCTTTCTTT.

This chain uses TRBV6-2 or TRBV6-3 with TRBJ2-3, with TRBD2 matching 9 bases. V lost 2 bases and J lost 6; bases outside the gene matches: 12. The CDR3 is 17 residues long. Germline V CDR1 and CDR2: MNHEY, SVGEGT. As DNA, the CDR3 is TGTGCCAGCAGTTACGCTGACTTAGCGGGGGTAGTGGATACGCAGTATTTT. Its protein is CASSYADLAGVVDTQYF.

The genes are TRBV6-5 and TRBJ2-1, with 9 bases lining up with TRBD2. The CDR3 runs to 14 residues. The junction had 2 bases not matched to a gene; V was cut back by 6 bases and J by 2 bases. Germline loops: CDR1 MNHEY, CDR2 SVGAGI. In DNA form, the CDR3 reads TGTGCCAGCAGAGCGGGGGGAGCCTACAATGAGCAGTTCTTC. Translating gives CASRAGGAYNEQFF.

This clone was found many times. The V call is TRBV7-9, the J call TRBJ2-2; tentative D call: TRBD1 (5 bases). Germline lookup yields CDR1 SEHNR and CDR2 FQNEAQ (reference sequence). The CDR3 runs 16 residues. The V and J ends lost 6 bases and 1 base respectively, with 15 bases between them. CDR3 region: CASSTTPGLNTGELFF. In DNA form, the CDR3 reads TGTGCCAGCAGTACAACCCCAGGGTTGAACACCGGGGAGCTGTTTTTT.

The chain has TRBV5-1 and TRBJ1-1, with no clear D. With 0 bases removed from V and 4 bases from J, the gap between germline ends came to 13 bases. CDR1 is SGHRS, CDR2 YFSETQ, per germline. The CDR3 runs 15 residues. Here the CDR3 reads CASSLAKGGGTEAFF. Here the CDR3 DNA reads TGCGCCAGCAGCTTGGCGAAAGGAGGCGGCACTGAAGCTTTCTTT. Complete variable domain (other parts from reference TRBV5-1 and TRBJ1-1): KAGVTQTPRYLIKTRGQQVTLSCSPISGHRSVSWYQQTPGQGLQFLFEYFSETQRNKGNFPGRFSGRQFSNSRSEMNVSTLELGDSALYLCASSLAKGGGTEAFFGQGTRLTVV.

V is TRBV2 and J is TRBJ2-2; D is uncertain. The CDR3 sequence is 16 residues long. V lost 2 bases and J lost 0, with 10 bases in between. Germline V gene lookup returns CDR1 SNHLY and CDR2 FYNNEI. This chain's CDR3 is CASSEIVSANTGELFF. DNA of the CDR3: TGTGCCAGCAGTGAAATTGTCAGCGCGAACACCGGGGAGCTGTTTTTT.

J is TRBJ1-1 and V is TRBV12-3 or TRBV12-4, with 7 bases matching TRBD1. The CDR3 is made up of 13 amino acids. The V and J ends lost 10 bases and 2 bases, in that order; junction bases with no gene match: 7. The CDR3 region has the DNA TGTGCCATCCGGGGACAGCTCAACACTGAAGCTTTCTTT. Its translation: CAIRGQLNTEAFF.

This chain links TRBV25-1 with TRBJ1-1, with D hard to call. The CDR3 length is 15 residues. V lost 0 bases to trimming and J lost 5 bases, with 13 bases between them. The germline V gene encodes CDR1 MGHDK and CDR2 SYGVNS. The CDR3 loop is CASSEYFTERTEAFF. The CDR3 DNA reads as TGTGCCAGCAGTGAATATTTCACGGAACGAACTGAAGCTTTCTTT.

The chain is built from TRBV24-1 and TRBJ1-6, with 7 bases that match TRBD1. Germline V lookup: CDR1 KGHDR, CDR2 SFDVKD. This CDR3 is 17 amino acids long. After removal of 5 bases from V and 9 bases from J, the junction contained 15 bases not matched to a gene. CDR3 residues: CATSASPGTDGVSPLHF. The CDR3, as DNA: TGTGCCACCAGTGCCTCCCCCGGGACAGACGGGGTTTCACCCCTCCACTTT.

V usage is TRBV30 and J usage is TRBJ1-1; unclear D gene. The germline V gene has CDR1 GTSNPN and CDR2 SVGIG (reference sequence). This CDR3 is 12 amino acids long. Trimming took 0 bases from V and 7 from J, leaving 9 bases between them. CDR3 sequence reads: CAWSVMGYEAFF. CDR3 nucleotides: TGTGCCTGGAGTGTTATGGGATATGAAGCTTTCTTT.

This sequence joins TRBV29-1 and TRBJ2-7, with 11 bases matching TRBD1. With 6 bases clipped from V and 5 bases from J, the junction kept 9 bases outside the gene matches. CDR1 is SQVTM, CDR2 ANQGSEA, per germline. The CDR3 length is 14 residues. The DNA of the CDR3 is TGCAGCGTCGCTGGCGGGACAGGGGGAGACGAGCAGTACTTC. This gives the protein CSVAGGTGGDEQYF.

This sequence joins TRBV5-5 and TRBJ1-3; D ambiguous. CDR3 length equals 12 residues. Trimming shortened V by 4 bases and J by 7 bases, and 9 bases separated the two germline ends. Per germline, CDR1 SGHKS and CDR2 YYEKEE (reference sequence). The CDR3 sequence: CASSEGANTIYF. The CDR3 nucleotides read TGTGCCAGCAGCGAAGGAGCGAACACCATATATTTT.

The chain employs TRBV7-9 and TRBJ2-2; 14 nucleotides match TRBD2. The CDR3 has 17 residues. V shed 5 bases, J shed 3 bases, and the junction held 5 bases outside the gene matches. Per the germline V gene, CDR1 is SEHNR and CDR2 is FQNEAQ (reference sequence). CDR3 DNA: TGTGCCAGCAGCCCGGGACTAGCGGGGGCCTACACCGGGGAGCTGTTTTTT. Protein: CASSPGLAGAYTGELFF.

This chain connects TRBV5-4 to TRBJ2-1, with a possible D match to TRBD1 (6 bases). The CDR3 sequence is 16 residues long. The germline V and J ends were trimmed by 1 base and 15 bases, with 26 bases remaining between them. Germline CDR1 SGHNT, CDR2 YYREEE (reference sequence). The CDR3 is CASSLRRETGPSGTFF. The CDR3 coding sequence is TGTGCCAGCAGCTTGCGGCGCGAAACAGGGCCCAGCGGTACGTTCTTC. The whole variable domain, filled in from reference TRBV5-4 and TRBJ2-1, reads ETGVTQSPTHLIKTRGQQVTLRCSSQSGHNTVSWYQQALGQGPQFIFQYYREEENGRGNFPPRFSGLQFPNYSSELNVNALELDDSALYLCASSLRRETGPSGTFFGPGTRLTVL.

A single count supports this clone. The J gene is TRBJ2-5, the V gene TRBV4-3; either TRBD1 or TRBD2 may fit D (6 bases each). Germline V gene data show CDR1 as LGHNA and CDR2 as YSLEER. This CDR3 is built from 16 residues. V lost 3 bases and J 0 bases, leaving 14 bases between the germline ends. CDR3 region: CASSQFRRGDQETQYF. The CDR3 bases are TGCGCCAGCAGCCAGTTTAGGAGGGGGGACCAAGAGACCCAGTACTTC.

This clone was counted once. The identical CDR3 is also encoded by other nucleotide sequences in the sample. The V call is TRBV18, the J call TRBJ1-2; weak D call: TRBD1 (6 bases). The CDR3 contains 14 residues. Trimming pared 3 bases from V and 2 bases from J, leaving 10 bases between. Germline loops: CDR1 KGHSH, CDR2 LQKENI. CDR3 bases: TGTGCCAGCTCACCGGGAACAGGGAACTATGGCTACACCTTC. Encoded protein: CASSPGTGNYGYTF.

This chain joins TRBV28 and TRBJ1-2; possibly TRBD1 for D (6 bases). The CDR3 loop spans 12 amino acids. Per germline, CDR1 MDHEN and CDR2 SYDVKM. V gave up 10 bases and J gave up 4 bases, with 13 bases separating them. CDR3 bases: TGTGCCACCTCGGACAGTACCTATGGCTACACCTTC. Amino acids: CATSDSTYGYTF.

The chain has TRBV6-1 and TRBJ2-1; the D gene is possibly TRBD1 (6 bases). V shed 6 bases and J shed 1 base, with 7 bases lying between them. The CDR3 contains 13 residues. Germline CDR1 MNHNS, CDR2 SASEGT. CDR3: CASRDSSYNEQFF. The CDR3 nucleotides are TGTGCCAGCAGGGACAGTTCCTACAATGAGCAGTTCTTC.

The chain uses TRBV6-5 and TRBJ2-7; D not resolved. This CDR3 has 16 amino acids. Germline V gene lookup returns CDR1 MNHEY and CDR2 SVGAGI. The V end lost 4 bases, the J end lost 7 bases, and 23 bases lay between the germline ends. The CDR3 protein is CASSWLEDIEMWEQYF. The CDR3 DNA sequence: TGTGCCAGCAGTTGGTTGGAAGACATTGAGATGTGGGAGCAGTACTTC.

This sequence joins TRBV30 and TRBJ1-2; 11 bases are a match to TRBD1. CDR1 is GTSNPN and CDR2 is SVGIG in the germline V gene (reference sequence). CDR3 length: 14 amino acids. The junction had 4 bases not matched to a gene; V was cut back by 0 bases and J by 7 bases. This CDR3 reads CAWSVGQGALGYTF. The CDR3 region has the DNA TGTGCCTGGAGTGTAGGACAGGGGGCACTTGGCTACACCTTC.

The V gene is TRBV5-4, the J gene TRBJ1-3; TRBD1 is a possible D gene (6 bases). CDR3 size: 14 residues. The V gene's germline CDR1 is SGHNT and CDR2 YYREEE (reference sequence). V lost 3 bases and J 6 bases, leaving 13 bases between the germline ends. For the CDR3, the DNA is TGTGCCAGCAGCTCGGGTCAGGGGAAAAACACCATATATTTT. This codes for CASSSGQGKNTIYF.

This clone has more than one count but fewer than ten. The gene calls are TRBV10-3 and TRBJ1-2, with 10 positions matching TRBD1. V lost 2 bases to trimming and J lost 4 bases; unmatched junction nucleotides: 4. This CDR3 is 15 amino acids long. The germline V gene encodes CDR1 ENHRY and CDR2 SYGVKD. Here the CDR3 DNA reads TGTGCCATCAGTGAGGGGACAGGGGAAATCTATGGCTACACCTTC. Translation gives CAISEGTGEIYGYTF.

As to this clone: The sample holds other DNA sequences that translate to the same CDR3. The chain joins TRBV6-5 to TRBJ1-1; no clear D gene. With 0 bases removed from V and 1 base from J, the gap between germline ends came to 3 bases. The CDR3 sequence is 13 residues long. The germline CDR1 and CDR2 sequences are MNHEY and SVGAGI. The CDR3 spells CASSYSANTEAFF. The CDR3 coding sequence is TGTGCCAGCAGTTACTCCGCGAACACTGAAGCTTTCTTT.

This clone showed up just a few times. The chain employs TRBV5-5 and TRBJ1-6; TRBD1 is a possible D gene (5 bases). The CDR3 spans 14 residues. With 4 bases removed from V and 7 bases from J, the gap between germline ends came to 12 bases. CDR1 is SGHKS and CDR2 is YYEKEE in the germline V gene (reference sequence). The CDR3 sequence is CASSTGHLNSPLHF. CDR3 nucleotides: TGTGCCAGCAGCACTGGACACCTAAATTCACCCCTCCACTTT.

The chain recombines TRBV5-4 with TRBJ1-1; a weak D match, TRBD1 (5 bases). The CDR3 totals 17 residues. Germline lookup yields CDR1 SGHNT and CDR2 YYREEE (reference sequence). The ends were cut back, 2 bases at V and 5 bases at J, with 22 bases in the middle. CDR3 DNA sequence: TGTGCCAGCAGCTTTCATCTGTCCGGCTGGGGGGTTACTGAAGCTTTCTTT. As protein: CASSFHLSGWGVTEAFF.

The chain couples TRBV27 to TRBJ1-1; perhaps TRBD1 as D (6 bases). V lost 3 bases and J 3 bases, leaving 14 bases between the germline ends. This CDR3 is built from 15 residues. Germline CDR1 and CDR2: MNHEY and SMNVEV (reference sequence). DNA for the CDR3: TGTGCCAGCAGTTTGATACTGCGGGGGCACACTGAAGCTTTCTTT. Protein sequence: CASSLILRGHTEAFF.

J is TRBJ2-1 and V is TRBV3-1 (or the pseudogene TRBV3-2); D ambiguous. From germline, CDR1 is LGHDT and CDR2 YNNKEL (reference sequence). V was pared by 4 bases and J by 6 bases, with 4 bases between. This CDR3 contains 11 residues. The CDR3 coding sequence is TGTGCCAGCAGCCTCAGCAATGAGCAGTTCTTC. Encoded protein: CASSLSNEQFF.